This T cell receptor (beta chain) was captured in a study of cytomegalovirus exposure and HLA in healthy donors. Losses at the gene ends were 4 bases for V and 1 base for J; bases not matched to a gene: 12. Germline assignment: CDR1 SGHDT and CDR2 YYEEEE. The CDR3 totals 18 residues. Amplification used 60 Vbeta primers and 13 Jbeta primers. Assay: immunoSEQ multiplex PCR; the TCRdb copy retains only in-frame clones and omits some. The table records approximately 130,000 clones, 65% to 90% of them present only once. Notes on the study in general: Another analysis was done later, and it associated around 15,000 TCR beta sequences with HLA alleles at 0.05 false discovery rate. Researchers had no immune exposure information except CMV serostatus available. The investigators catalogued some 160 TCR beta chains as cytomegalovirus-associated. Later analysis demonstrated an association between a missense DCLRE1C variant and TCR beta V- and J-gene trimming.

Turning to this clone: Antigen: not known.

The clonotype was recovered from a girl aged 2 to 9 in good health and CMV-seronegative. The chain employs TRBV5-6 and TRBJ1-5; 9 bases map to TRBD1. Sequencing input: PBMCs. The DNA of the CDR3 is TGTGCCAGCAGCCAGTACGGACAGGGGTTTGGAAGCAATCAGCCCCAGCATTTT. Residues: CASSQYGQGFGSNQPQHF.